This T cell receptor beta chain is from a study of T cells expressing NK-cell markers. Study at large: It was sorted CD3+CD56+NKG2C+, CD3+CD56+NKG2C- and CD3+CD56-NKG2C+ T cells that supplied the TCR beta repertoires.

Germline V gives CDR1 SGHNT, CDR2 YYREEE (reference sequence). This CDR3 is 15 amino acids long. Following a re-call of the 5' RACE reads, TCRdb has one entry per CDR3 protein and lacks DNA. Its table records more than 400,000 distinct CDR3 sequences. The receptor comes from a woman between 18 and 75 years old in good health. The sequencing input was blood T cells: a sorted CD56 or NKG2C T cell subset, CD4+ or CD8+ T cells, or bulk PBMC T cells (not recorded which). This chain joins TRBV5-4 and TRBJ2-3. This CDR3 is CASSLPSASTDTQYF.